This T cell receptor (beta chain) is from a study of Ad26.COV2.S vaccination and SARS-CoV-2 variants. The CDR3 has 16 residues. Germline values: CDR1 SGHTA, CDR2 FQGNSA. Trimming removed 2 bases at V and 8 bases at J, with 21 bases between. Assay used: immunoSEQ multiplex PCR; TCRdb lists only in-frame clones, some missing. This sample has approximately 340,000 clones, with about 90% found just once. The sequence came from a human donor who had recovered from COVID-19. The genes are TRBV7-2 and TRBJ1-2; TRBD1 might be the D (6 bases). Sequencing used peripheral blood, obtained after recovery from COVID-19. In nucleotides, the CDR3 is TGTGCCAGCAGCTTACGGGTCGTCGGGGGGGCACCCGGCTACACCTTC. Translated: CASSLRVVGGAPGYTF.